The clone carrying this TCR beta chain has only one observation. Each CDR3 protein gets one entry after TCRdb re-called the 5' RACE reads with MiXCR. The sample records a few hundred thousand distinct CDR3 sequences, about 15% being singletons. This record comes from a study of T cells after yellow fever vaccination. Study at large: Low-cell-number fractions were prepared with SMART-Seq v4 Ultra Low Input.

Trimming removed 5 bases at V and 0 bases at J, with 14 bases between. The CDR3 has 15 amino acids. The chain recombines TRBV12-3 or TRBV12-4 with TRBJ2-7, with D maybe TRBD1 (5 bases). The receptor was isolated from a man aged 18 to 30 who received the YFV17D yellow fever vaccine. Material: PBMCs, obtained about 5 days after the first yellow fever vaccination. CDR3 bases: TGTGCCAGCAGTCCAATGGGGCTAGTCTCCTACGAGCAGTACTTC. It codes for CASSPMGLVSYEQYF.